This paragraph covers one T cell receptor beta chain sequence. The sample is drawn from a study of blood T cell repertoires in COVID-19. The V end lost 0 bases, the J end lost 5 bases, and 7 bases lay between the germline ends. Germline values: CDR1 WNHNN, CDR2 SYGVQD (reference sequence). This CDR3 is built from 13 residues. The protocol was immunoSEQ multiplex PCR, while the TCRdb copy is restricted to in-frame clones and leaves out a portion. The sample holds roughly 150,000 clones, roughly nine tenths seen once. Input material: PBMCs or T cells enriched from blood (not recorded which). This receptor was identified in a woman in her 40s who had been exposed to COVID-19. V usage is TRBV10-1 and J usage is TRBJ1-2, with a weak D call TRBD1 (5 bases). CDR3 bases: TGCGCCAGCAGTGAGTCGGGGACTTATGGCTACACCTTC. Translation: CASSESGTYGYTF.